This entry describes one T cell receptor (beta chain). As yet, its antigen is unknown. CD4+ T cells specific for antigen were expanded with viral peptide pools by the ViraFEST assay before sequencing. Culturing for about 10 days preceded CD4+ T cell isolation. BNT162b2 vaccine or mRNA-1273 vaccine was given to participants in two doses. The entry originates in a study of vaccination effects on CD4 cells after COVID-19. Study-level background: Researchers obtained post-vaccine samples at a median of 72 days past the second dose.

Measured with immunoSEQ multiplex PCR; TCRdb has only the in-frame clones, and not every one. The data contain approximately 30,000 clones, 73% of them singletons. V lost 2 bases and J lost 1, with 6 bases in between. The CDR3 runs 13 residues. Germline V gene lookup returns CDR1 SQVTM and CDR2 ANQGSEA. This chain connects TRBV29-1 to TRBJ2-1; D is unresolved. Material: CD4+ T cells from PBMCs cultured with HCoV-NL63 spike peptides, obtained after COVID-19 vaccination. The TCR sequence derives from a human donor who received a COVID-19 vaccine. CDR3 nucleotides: TGCAGCGTTGAAAAGCTTTCCTACAATGAGCAGTTCTTC. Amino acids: CSVEKLSYNEQFF.